A selection of T cell receptor beta chains follows, all from one sample in a study of identical twins. From the 5' RACE reads, TCRdb called clonotypes with MiXCR, one entry per CDR3 protein. The table has about 550,000 distinct CDR3 sequences, 20% to 25% seen once; the top ten hold about 0.48%. The same sample was also used in a study of yellow fever vaccine responses in identical twins.

The source material was CD4+ T cells sorted from blood. The source is a young woman in good health. Both conserved end residues are part of each CDR3. A D gene is named only where the DNA matches it firmly. Some rows have no size entry. The others give once, few or many, or a class for an expanded clone.

TGCGCCAGCAGCTTGGGTTTTGGGACTAGCGGTACCTACGAGCAGTACTTC	CASSLGFGTSGTYEQYF	TRBD2	many	TRBV5-1	TRBJ2-7
TGTGCCAGCAGCTTAAGTCGGAGAGATACGCAGTATTTT	CASSLSRRDTQYF	.	.	TRBV7-2	TRBJ2-3
TGTGCCAGCACCGAGGAAGGGGCTGGGGCCAACGTCCTGACTTTC	CASTEEGAGANVLTF	.	few	TRBV6-1	TRBJ2-6
TGCGCCAGCAGCTCTAGCGGGAGATCTTTAGGTGAGCAGTTCTTC	CASSSSGRSLGEQFF	TRBD2	.	TRBV5-1	TRBJ2-1
TGCGCCAGCAGCGACCGGACAGGGGGTATGATCGGGGAGCTGTTTTTT	CASSDRTGGMIGELFF	TRBD1	.	TRBV5-1	TRBJ2-2
TGTGCCAGCAGCTTGGAGCTTAGCGGTAATGAGCAGTTCTTC	CASSLELSGNEQFF	.	.	TRBV5-5	TRBJ2-1
TGTGCCAGCAGCCGAGAGGAGGGAGGTGAGCAGTTCTTC	CASSREEGGEQFF	.	.	TRBV4-2	TRBJ2-1
TGCGCCAGCAGCTTGGAGGGCAGGGCTGTAGATACGCAGTATTTT	CASSLEGRAVDTQYF	.	few	TRBV5-1	TRBJ2-3
TGCGCCAGCAGCCAAGATCAGGGGAGGGTTCAGTACTTC	CASSQDQGRVQYF	.	.	TRBV4-1	TRBJ2-4
TGCGCCAGCAGCTCCCTGGCGTCCTACGAGCAGTACTTC	CASSSLASYEQYF	.	few	TRBV5-1	TRBJ2-7
TGTGCCAGCAGCCAAGACCCGCAAACCACAGATACGCAGTATTTT	CASSQDPQTTDTQYF	.	.	TRBV3-1	TRBJ2-3
TGCAGTGCTCCCGCTCAGGCCGGGCAGCCCCAGCATTTT	CSAPAQAGQPQHF	.	.	TRBV20-1	TRBJ1-5
TGTGCCAGCAGCCAGGATCTGGACAGGATCTACAATGAGCAGTTCTTC	CASSQDLDRIYNEQFF	TRBD1	.	TRBV3-1	TRBJ2-1
TGTGCCACCAGTGATTTTGGTAGCGGCGAGACCCAGTACTTC	CATSDFGSGETQYF	.	few	TRBV24-1	TRBJ2-5
TGTGCCAGCAGCCCTTGGACAGGGGGCCCCCCTCTTAACAATGAGCAGTTCTTC	CASSPWTGGPPLNNEQFF	TRBD1	.	TRBV3-1	TRBJ2-1
TGTGCCAGCAGCCCCCTAAGCCATGAGCAGTTCTTC	CASSPLSHEQFF	.	.	TRBV3-1	TRBJ2-1
TGTGCCAGCAGTGATACCGGGATCCCAGGGGGGGGGACCCAGTACTTC	CASSDTGIPGGGTQYF	.	.	TRBV3-1	TRBJ2-5
TGTGCCAGCAGCCAAAGTGGCGGCGGGCCGCAGTATTTT	CASSQSGGGPQYF	.	.	TRBV3-1	TRBJ2-3
TGCGCCAGCAGCTTTAAGGGGGCAGGGGGCTCTGAGCAGTTCTTC	CASSFKGAGGSEQFF	TRBD1	few	TRBV5-1	TRBJ2-1
TGTGCCAGCAGCCTGACAGGGGGGGGTAACAATGAGCAGTTCTTC	CASSLTGGGNNEQFF	TRBD1	.	TRBV12-3/TRBV12-4	TRBJ2-1
TGTGCCAGCACCGGACTAGCGGGAGTGATAGATACGCAGTATTTT	CASTGLAGVIDTQYF	TRBD2	few	TRBV12-3/TRBV12-4	TRBJ2-3
TGTGCCAGCAGCTTCGGACTAGCGCCCTACTTC	CASSFGLAPYF	TRBD2	few	TRBV7-9	TRBJ2-7
TGTGCCATCAGCTCCGGGACTACCGGCACAGATACGCAGTATTTT	CAISSGTTGTDTQYF	TRBD2	.	TRBV10-3	TRBJ2-3
TGCGCCAGCAGTGAGTCTAGCCGTGAAGCTTTCTTT	CASSESSREAFF	.	.	TRBV10-2	TRBJ1-1
TGTGCCAGCACCCCTTGGGCGGGAGTAGGCACCGGGGAGCTGTTTTTT	CASTPWAGVGTGELFF	TRBD2	few	TRBV9	TRBJ2-2
TGTGCCAGCAGCTTAGCGACAGAGTATTGGACCCAGTACTTC	CASSLATEYWTQYF	.	few	TRBV7-9	TRBJ2-5
TGCGCCAGCAGCTATGGGGTTTTGGTGGCGGGAGAGAGGGATGAGCAGTTCTTC	CASSYGVLVAGERDEQFF	TRBD2	.	TRBV5-1	TRBJ2-1
TGCAGTGCTAGAGTAGGGGGTGGCACCGGGGAGCTGTTTTTT	CSARVGGGTGELFF	.	few	TRBV20-1	TRBJ2-2
TGTGCCAGCAGCTTGGTTCCGCCAGGGGCAAGAGAAGCTTTCTTT	CASSLVPPGAREAFF	.	.	TRBV5-5	TRBJ1-1
TGTGCCAGCAGTTTAGGGACTCGCACAGATACGCAGTATTTT	CASSLGTRTDTQYF	.	many	TRBV12-3/TRBV12-4	TRBJ2-3
TGCAGTGCTAGAGCGGTGGTGGCTAGCGGGAGATCGAGGACAGATACGCAGTATTTT	CSARAVVASGRSRTDTQYF	TRBD2	few	TRBV20-1	TRBJ2-3
TGTGCCAGCAGACAAGCCTTGGGCAGTATCGTTTCGAACACTGAAGCTTTCTTT	CASRQALGSIVSNTEAFF	.	.	TRBV6-1	TRBJ1-1
TGCAGTGCCCAGCGGCCGGAAAGCACAGATACGCAGTATTTT	CSAQRPESTDTQYF	.	.	TRBV20-1	TRBJ2-3
TGTGCCAGCAGTGCCAATACAGGGGGAGGCTATGGCTACACCTTC	CASSANTGGGYGYTF	TRBD1	.	TRBV27	TRBJ1-2
TGTGCCAGCAGAAAACAAGGGACTAGCGGGGCAGATACGCAGTATTTT	CASRKQGTSGADTQYF	TRBD2	.	TRBV6-2/TRBV6-3	TRBJ2-3
TGCGCCAGCAGCCAGGGGATGGCAGGGTCAGGGGCCAACGTCCTGACTTTC	CASSQGMAGSGANVLTF	.	.	TRBV4-1	TRBJ2-6
TGCAGCGTTGCCCCCGGGACAGGGGGAGATACGCAGTATTTT	CSVAPGTGGDTQYF	TRBD1	few	TRBV29-1	TRBJ2-3
TGTGCCAGCAGCACTGGACTTCGAGCTTTCTTT	CASSTGLRAFF	.	.	TRBV7-9	TRBJ1-1
TGTGCCAGCAGTTCCCAGGGGGCAGATACGCAGTATTTT	CASSSQGADTQYF	TRBD1	many	TRBV5-1	TRBJ2-3
TGTGCCAGCAGCCTTGCTGGTAGCGGGGGCTACAATGAGCAGTTCTTC	CASSLAGSGGYNEQFF	TRBD2	.	TRBV3-1	TRBJ2-1
TGTGCCAGCAGTGGTGAGGGCTCTGGAAACACCATATATTTT	CASSGEGSGNTIYF	.	few	TRBV12-3/TRBV12-4	TRBJ1-3
TGTGCCACCAGCAGATCACGGGGGGAGAACACCGGGGAGCTGTTTTTT	CATSRSRGENTGELFF	TRBD2	few	TRBV15	TRBJ2-2
TGTGCCAGCAAGGGAGGGCCGGAGACCCAGTACTTC	CASKGGPETQYF	TRBD2	.	TRBV28	TRBJ2-5
TGCGCCAGCAGCCAACCGACAGGGGCCTACAATGAGCAGTTCTTC	CASSQPTGAYNEQFF	TRBD1	.	TRBV4-1	TRBJ2-1
TGTGCCAGCAGTCAAATACAGGGGACGGGCACAGATACGCAGTATTTT	CASSQIQGTGTDTQYF	TRBD1	few	TRBV25-1	TRBJ2-3
TGTGCCATCAGCCCCCCGCTACAGGTTAATATGCAGTATTTT	CAISPPLQVNMQYF	.	.	TRBV7-8	TRBJ2-3
TGTGCCACCAGATCGACAGAAAATTCACCCCTCCACTTT	CATRSTENSPLHF	.	few	TRBV24-1	TRBJ1-6
TGCAGTGCTGGTTCGACCGGGACAGGGAGTTCACCCCTCCACTTT	CSAGSTGTGSSPLHF	TRBD1	.	TRBV20-1	TRBJ1-6
TGTGCCAGTAGTATTAGGGAGTCTGGGGCCAACGTCCTGACTTTC	CASSIRESGANVLTF	.	few	TRBV19	TRBJ2-6
TGTGCCACCAGCAGAGTTACTGGTAGCACAGATACGCAGTATTTT	CATSRVTGSTDTQYF	.	.	TRBV15	TRBJ2-3
TGCGCCAGCAGCCGATCCGCGGGGGATAGGAATTCACCCCTCCACTTT	CASSRSAGDRNSPLHF	.	.	TRBV5-1	TRBJ1-6
TGTGCCAGCTCACCAAACGAGAAGGCGCAGTATTTT	CASSPNEKAQYF	.	.	TRBV18	TRBJ2-3
TGTGCCATCAGAGCAGGAGCAGGGAACTTCTCTGGGGCCAACGTCCTGACTTTC	CAIRAGAGNFSGANVLTF	.	few	TRBV10-3	TRBJ2-6
TGTGCCAGCAGCGTAATCGGACAAACCGGGGAGCTGTTTTTT	CASSVIGQTGELFF	.	few	TRBV9	TRBJ2-2